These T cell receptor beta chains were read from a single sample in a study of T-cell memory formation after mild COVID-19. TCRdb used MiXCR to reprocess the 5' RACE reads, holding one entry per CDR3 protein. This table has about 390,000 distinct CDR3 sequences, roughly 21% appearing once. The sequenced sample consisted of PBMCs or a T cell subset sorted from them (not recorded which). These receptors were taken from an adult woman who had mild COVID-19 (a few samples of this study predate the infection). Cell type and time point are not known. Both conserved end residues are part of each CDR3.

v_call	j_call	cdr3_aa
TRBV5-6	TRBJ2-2	CASSGDIAWNTGELFF
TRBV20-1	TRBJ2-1	CSARDSTSGRGEQFF
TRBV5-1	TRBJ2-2	CASSYSRDRVTGELFF
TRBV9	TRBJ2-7	CASSVGEFNEQYF
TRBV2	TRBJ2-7	CASRIQGSYRYEQYF
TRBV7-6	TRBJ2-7	CASSLVREYEQYF
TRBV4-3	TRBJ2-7	CASSQAAGGTSYEQYF
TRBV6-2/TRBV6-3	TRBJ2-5	CASSTNKVQETQYF
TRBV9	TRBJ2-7	CASSVDVGGYEQYF
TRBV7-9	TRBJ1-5	CASSAEAGGYNQPQHF
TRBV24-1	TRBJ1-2	CATSDLSSTYGYTF
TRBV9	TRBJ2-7	CASSVGETKIYEQYF
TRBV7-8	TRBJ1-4	CASSLKERTGEKLFF
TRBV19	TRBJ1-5	CASSIWVGDQPQHF
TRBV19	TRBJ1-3	CASKAAGLRTGGNTIYF
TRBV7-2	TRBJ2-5	CASRPFNSETQYF
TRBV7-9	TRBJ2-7	CASSPDFRNEQYF
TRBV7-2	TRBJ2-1	CASSSYRGRYNEQFF
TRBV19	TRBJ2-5	CASSIFAGGRETQYF
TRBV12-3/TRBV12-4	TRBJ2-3	CAGRLPGTDTQYF
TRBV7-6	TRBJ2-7	CASSARTGPEQYF
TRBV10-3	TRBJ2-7	CAIGDSQGTGEQYF
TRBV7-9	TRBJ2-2	CASSSPINPRTSGNHTGELFF
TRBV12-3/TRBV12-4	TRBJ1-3	CATSLGQGVPGNTIYF
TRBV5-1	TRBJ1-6	CASSISGQGTNSPLHF
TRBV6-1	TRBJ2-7	CASRSTVYHEQYF
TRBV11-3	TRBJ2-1	CASSPRTSGRGNEQFF
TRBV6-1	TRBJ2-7	CASMFDHRGGNYEQYF
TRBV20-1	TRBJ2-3	CSATRGAGGDTQYF
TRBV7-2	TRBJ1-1	CASSFWGRNTEAFF
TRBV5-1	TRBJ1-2	CASSPTTVNYGYTF
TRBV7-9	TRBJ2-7	CASSLAGVAGGEQYF
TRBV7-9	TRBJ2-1	CASSLVSWTSGRFRLDEQFF